This TCR beta chain stems from a study of beta chain features in type 1 diabetes. This clone showed up just a few times. Its antigen is unidentified. Around 110 mL of blood, on average, came from one heparinised draw per donor. Sorted CD4+ subsets: naive, central memory, regulatory, stem cell-like memory (CD45RO/CCR7/CD25/CD127/CD95/CD27 panel). The sequenced template was cDNA made from the entire isolated RNA. The method was immunoSEQ multiplex PCR; TCRdb's version includes in-frame clones alone and lacks a portion of them. Here the sample spans about 900,000 clones, under 20% being singletons. General study findings and limits: Among patients with Type 1 diabetes, TCRB CDR3s were moderately but significantly shorter in every one of the four CD4+ subsets. Cells carrying high TCR expression could end up over-represented when cDNA is sequenced.

Germline V gene sequence: CDR1 SGHTA, CDR2 FQGTGA. The trim removed 4 bases at V and 14 bases at J, leaving 9 bases unmatched. CDR3 length: 13 amino acids. The sequence derives from a woman between 18 and 29 years old in good health. Sequencing was carried out using naive CD4+ T cells from blood. This sequence joins TRBV7-3 and TRBJ2-3; 10 bases agree with TRBD2. DNA of the CDR3: TGTGCCAGCAGCTCTCTAGCGGGAGTGTTTCTGTATTTT. It translates to CASSSLAGVFLYF.